Listed below are T cell receptor beta chains from one sample, sequenced in a study of blood T cells in healthy people across ages. One entry per CDR3 protein results from TCRdb running MiXCR on the 5' RACE reads. The sample consists of about 780,000 distinct CDR3 sequences, about 26% of them appearing once. These data also featured in a second study, about T cells of mothers and their children.

The sample was blood. The receptors here all came from a boy between 10 and 17 years old in good health. CDR3s include the opening cysteine and the closing phenylalanine or tryptophan. A D gene is named only where the DNA matches it firmly. Only some rows state a clone size, as once, few, many or a class for expanded clones.

size: few; V: TRBV12-3/TRBV12-4; J: TRBJ2-7; D: NA; CDR3: CASSHRAEQYF; DNA: TGTGCCAGCAGCCACCGCGCGGAGCAGTACTTC
size: NA; V: TRBV20-1; J: TRBJ2-7; D: NA; CDR3: CSARTPYEQYF; DNA: TGCAGTGCTAGAACCCCCTACGAGCAGTACTTC
size: NA; V: TRBV30; J: TRBJ1-3; D: NA; CDR3: CAWSVSGGNTIYF; DNA: TGTGCCTGGAGTGTAAGTGGTGGAAACACCATATATTTT
size: NA; V: TRBV5-4; J: TRBJ1-2; D: NA; CDR3: CASSLAGNSYGYTF; DNA: TGTGCCAGCAGCTTAGCAGGGAACAGCTATGGCTACACCTTC
size: few; V: TRBV5-1; J: TRBJ1-2; D: NA; CDR3: CASTDVSPYGYTF; DNA: TGCGCCAGCACCGACGTTTCTCCTTATGGCTACACCTTC
size: few; V: TRBV20-1; J: TRBJ2-6; D: NA; CDR3: CSASVEGAGANVLTF; DNA: TGCAGTGCTTCTGTGGAGGGAGCCGGGGCCAACGTCCTGACTTTC
size: NA; V: TRBV3-1; J: TRBJ2-3; D: TRBD2; CDR3: CASSQEAGGSTDTQYF; DNA: TGTGCCAGCAGCCAAGAAGCGGGGGGCTCCACAGATACGCAGTATTTT
size: NA; V: TRBV27; J: TRBJ2-1; D: NA; CDR3: CASRYDTDYNEQFF; DNA: TGTGCCAGCAGATACGATACAGATTACAATGAGCAGTTCTTC
size: NA; V: TRBV9; J: TRBJ2-7; D: NA; CDR3: CASSRGSVPSYEQYF; DNA: TGTGCCAGCAGCCGGGGCAGTGTTCCCTCCTACGAGCAGTACTTC
size: NA; V: TRBV2; J: TRBJ1-5; D: NA; CDR3: CASTTGNQPQHF; DNA: TGTGCCAGCACTACAGGGAATCAGCCCCAGCATTTT